The sequence of this T cell receptor (beta chain) was determined in a study of cytomegalovirus exposure and HLA in healthy donors. General observations from the study: A missense variant in DCLRE1C was later tied to TCR beta V- and J-gene trimming.

Germline V gene sequence: CDR1 SGHVS, CDR2 FQNEAQ. V was cut by 6 bases and J by 7 bases, with 21 bases left in between. There are 16 residues in the CDR3. PCR employed 60 Vbeta and 13 Jbeta primers. The repertoire was sequenced with immunoSEQ multiplex PCR; TCRdb's copy has only in-frame clones and lacks some. The data hold around 100,000 clones, with 55% to 75% observed a single time. This clone appeared a single time. Antigen specificity is unknown. V is TRBV7-8 and J is TRBJ2-2; D is perhaps TRBD2 (5 bases). The sequencing sample was made of PBMCs. The clonotype originates from a man aged 30 to 45 in good health and CMV-seropositive. For the CDR3, the DNA is TGTGCCAGCAGTTTTCCTTCGCTCGGGATAGGCGGGGAGCTGTTTTTT. It codes for CASSFPSLGIGGELFF.